The 3 T cell receptor beta chains below all came from one sample that was sequenced in a study of vaccination effects on CD4 cells after COVID-19. These receptors have no identified antigens. Assay: immunoSEQ multiplex PCR; the TCRdb copy retains only in-frame clones and omits some. The sample carries roughly 20,000 clones, about two thirds recorded once. Using viral peptide pools, the ViraFEST assay grew out antigen-specific CD4+ T cells prior to sequencing. Isolating CD4+ T cells followed less than 12 days of culture. Prior SARS-CoV-2 infection was absent in the vaccine recipients, as shown by negative nucleocapsid antibodies. Specimen: CD4+ T cells from PBMCs cultured with HCoV-NL63 spike peptides, collected before COVID-19 vaccination. The receptor set was obtained from a human donor who received a COVID-19 vaccine.

The gene calls are TRBV27 and TRBJ2-7; D call uncertain. Deletions cut 3 bases from V and 3 bases from J, with 6 bases between. Germline V gene sequence: CDR1 MNHEY, CDR2 SMNVEV (reference sequence). The CDR3 runs to 12 residues. The CDR3 nucleotides read TGTGCCAGCAGTTTGCCCGGCTACGAGCAGTACTTC. As protein: CASSLPGYEQYF.

The J gene is TRBJ2-5, the V gene TRBV18; 7 positions agree with TRBD1. This CDR3 has 16 residues. V shed 5 bases, J shed 4 bases, and the junction held 13 bases outside the gene matches. CDR1 and CDR2 from the germline V gene are KGHSH and LQKENI. The CDR3 spells CASSTFRQGTRETQYF. The CDR3 region has the DNA TGTGCCAGCTCAACATTCCGACAGGGAACAAGAGAGACCCAGTACTTC. Using reference TRBV18 and TRBJ2-5 for the parts outside the CDR3, the full variable domain is NAGVMQNPRHLVRRRGQEARLRCSPMKGHSHVYWYRQLPEEGLKFMVYLQKENIIDESGMPKERFSAEFPKEGPSILRIQQVVRGDSAAYFCASSTFRQGTRETQYFGPGTRLLVL.

The chain employs TRBV30 and TRBJ2-1, with 7 bases fitting TRBD1. The CDR3 is 15 amino acids. Germline V lookup: CDR1 GTSNPN, CDR2 SVGIG (reference sequence). The V and J ends lost 5 bases and 0 bases, in that order; junction bases with no gene match: 7. This CDR3 reads CAWYGAGGSYNEQFF. The CDR3 nucleotides read TGTGCCTGGTACGGGGCAGGGGGCTCCTACAATGAGCAGTTCTTC.